A selection of T cell receptor beta chains follows, all from one sample in a study of cytomegalovirus exposure and HLA in healthy donors. TCRdb's table, derived via immunoSEQ multiplex PCR, lists solely in-frame clones and lacks some. The table shows 100,000 to 150,000 clones, with roughly a tenth occurring only once. Material: PBMCs. The receptors here all came from a woman aged 18 to 35 in good health and CMV-seropositive. Each CDR3 is given with its conserved first and last residue. Fields, in order: V gene, J gene, D gene, clone size, CDR3 DNA, CDR3 protein. D genes are given only for firm matches. Clone size is not always given. Where it is, it says once, few, many or a class for expanded clones.

V: TRBV4-1
J: TRBJ2-7
D: NA
size: NA
DNA: TGCGCCAGCAGCGCACGACAGGCCTCCTACGAGCAGTACTTC
CDR3: CASSARQASYEQYF

V: TRBV7-9
J: TRBJ1-3
D: NA
size: NA
DNA: TGTGCCAGCAGCTTAGGTGCAGACGGAGACACCATATATTTT
CDR3: CASSLGADGDTIYF

V: TRBV30
J: TRBJ2-1
D: NA
size: few
DNA: TGTGCCTGGACAAGAAGCTTCTACAATGAGCAGTTCTTC
CDR3: CAWTRSFYNEQFF

V: TRBV5-1
J: TRBJ2-3
D: TRBD2
size: once
DNA: TGCGCCAGCAGCTTGGCCGGGGGGGGCACAGATACGCAGTATTTT
CDR3: CASSLAGGGTDTQYF

V: TRBV7-9
J: TRBJ2-2
D: NA
size: few
DNA: TGTGCCAGCAGCCTCACAGGGGAGCTGTTTTTT
CDR3: CASSLTGELFF

V: TRBV30
J: TRBJ2-1
D: NA
size: few
DNA: TGTGCCTGGAGCGTTTCGGGCAATGAGCAGTTCTTC
CDR3: CAWSVSGNEQFF

V: TRBV6-1
J: TRBJ2-3
D: NA
size: NA
DNA: TGTGCCAGCAGTGCTAAACTGAACAGAAACACAGATACGCAGTATTTT
CDR3: CASSAKLNRNTDTQYF

V: TRBV10-1
J: TRBJ2-7
D: NA
size: few
DNA: TGCGCCAATTGTAGCTACGAGCAGTACTTC
CDR3: CANCSYEQYF

V: TRBV6-1
J: TRBJ2-7
D: TRBD2
size: many
DNA: TGTGCCAGCCGGAAGGGTGTGACTAGCGCCTACGAGCAGTACTTC
CDR3: CASRKGVTSAYEQYF

V: TRBV27
J: TRBJ1-1
D: NA
size: few
DNA: TGTGCCAGCAAGCTCGGGGTTAAGGCTGAAGCTTTCTTT
CDR3: CASKLGVKAEAFF

V: TRBV27
J: TRBJ2-5
D: NA
size: NA
DNA: TGTGCCAGCCGACGGAGGCTTAAAGAGACCCAGTACTTC
CDR3: CASRRRLKETQYF

V: TRBV6-1
J: TRBJ2-7
D: NA
size: NA
DNA: TGTGCCAGCAGTCGGAGGAGCCCCCGTTGCGAGCAGTACTTC
CDR3: CASSRRSPRCEQYF

V: TRBV4-1
J: TRBJ1-4
D: NA
size: few
DNA: TGCGCCAGCAGCCAATTCAGGGAAAATGAAAAACTGTTTTTT
CDR3: CASSQFRENEKLFF

V: TRBV28
J: TRBJ2-2
D: NA
size: NA
DNA: TGTGCCAGCAGTTTTGGGCAGTTAACTGACACCGGGGAGCTGTTTTTT
CDR3: CASSFGQLTDTGELFF

V: TRBV28
J: TRBJ1-4
D: NA
size: few
DNA: TGTGCCAGCAGTTCCCCCCCCATCGGGAGGGGAGAAAAACTGTTTTTT
CDR3: CASSSPPIGRGEKLFF

V: TRBV4-1
J: TRBJ2-5
D: TRBD1
size: NA
DNA: TGCGCCAGCAGACAGGGGGGCCGGGACAGGGAAGAGACCCAGTACTTC
CDR3: CASRQGGRDREETQYF

V: TRBV5-1
J: TRBJ2-1
D: NA
size: few
DNA: TGCGCCAGCAGCGTGGGCCTCCTGAGCTCCTACAATGAGCAGTTCTTC
CDR3: CASSVGLLSSYNEQFF

V: TRBV7-8
J: TRBJ1-3
D: NA
size: NA
DNA: TGTGCCAGCAGCGCCGCAGGGGTTGGTGGAAACACCATATATTTT
CDR3: CASSAAGVGGNTIYF

V: TRBV5-1
J: TRBJ2-3
D: TRBD1
size: few
DNA: TGCGCCAGCAGCCTCGGACAGGGCGGGGCCGATACGCAGTATTTT
CDR3: CASSLGQGGADTQYF

V: TRBV2
J: TRBJ2-1
D: TRBD1
size: few
DNA: TGTGCCAGCAGAGGGACAGCGAACTACAATGAGCAGTTCTTC
CDR3: CASRGTANYNEQFF